This entry concerns a single T cell receptor beta chain. Its antigen is still unknown. The data belong to a study of cytomegalovirus exposure and HLA in healthy donors. Study-wide background: Caucasian-associated ancestry cluster membership applied to under 85% of over 350 genotyped donors.

Overall study findings and caveats: Presence/absence comparisons presumed near-even sequencing depth among donors. In terms of immune exposure information, only CMV serostatus was available. Cytomegalovirus association was listed for approximately 150 TCR beta chains.

PCR used 60 Vbeta primers and 13 Jbeta primers. Using immunoSEQ multiplex PCR, the repertoire was profiled, and TCRdb retains in-frame clones only, with some absent. The profile covers some 180,000 clones, with around four fifths appearing a single time and under 2% taken by the ten largest. The specimen sequenced was PBMCs. This TCR was recovered from a woman in her 30s in good health and CMV-seronegative.

The DNA for the CDR3 is TGTGCCAGCAGCTCGAGCGCGGGGCACAATGAGCAGTTCTTC. Protein sequence: CASSSSAGHNEQFF. The rearrangement uses TRBV7-6 and TRBJ2-1, with a weak D call TRBD2 (6 bases). V lost 4 bases to trimming and J lost 5 bases, with 12 bases between them. There are 14 residues in the CDR3. Germline assignment: CDR1 SGHVS and CDR2 FNYEAQ.